The 12 T cell receptor beta chains below were found in one sample sequenced in a study of identical twins. TCRdb redid the calling of the 5' RACE reads with MiXCR, one entry per CDR3 protein. The data hold approximately 590,000 distinct CDR3 sequences, with 7.5% to 10% observed a single time. The data were also submitted as part of a second study, on yellow fever vaccine responses in identical twins.

The sequencing sample was made of PBMCs. The receptors derive from a woman between 18 and 30 years old in good health.

In this sample, this clonotype turned up many times. V is TRBV11-2 and J is TRBJ2-4; TRBD2 matches 11 bases. Germline CDR1 is SGHAT and CDR2 is FQNNGV. This CDR3 region has 18 residues. V gave up 4 bases and J gave up 1 base; unmatched junction bases: 9. CDR3 loop: CASSSLAGAIQAKNIQYF. For the CDR3, the DNA is TGTGCCAGCAGCTCACTAGCGGGGGCGATACAGGCCAAAAACATTCAGTACTTC.

This clonotype occurred many times. This chain uses TRBV5-1 with TRBJ2-3, with TRBD2 matching 11 bases. The CDR3 length is 18 residues. The junction had 13 bases not matched to a gene; V was cut back by 4 bases and J by 3 bases. Germline V gene data show CDR1 as SGHRS and CDR2 as YFSETQ. As DNA, the CDR3 is TGCGCCAGCAGCCTGACTAGCGGGGTCCCCCGACAGACAGATACGCAGTATTTT. Translated, it gives CASSLTSGVPRQTDTQYF.

This clonotype was detected many times. The chain links TRBV6-4 to TRBJ2-1; 11 positions agree with TRBD2. The CDR3 totals 16 residues. CDR1 and CDR2 (germline): MRHNA, SNTAGT. The V and J ends lost 4 bases and 6 bases, in that order; junction bases with no gene match: 8. The DNA for the CDR3 is TGTGCCAGCAGTGCCGACATAGCGGGAGGGATCAATGAGCAGTTCTTC. Translated: CASSADIAGGINEQFF.

Many counts were recorded for this clonotype. CDR3 sequence: CAISESSPGVNQPQHF. The CDR3 region has the DNA TGTGCCATCAGTGAGTCGTCCCCAGGCGTGAATCAGCCCCAGCATTTT. The rearrangement uses TRBV10-3 and TRBJ1-5, with unresolved D. Per germline, CDR1 ENHRY and CDR2 SYGVKD. This CDR3 has 16 amino acids. V dropped 0 bases and J dropped 4 bases, with 13 bases sitting between them.

This clonotype was counted ten times or more. The chain couples TRBV12-3 or TRBV12-4 to TRBJ2-7; 13 nucleotides agree with TRBD2. V lost 2 bases, J lost 2 bases, and 3 bases stayed unmatched. This CDR3 spans 16 amino acids. The CDR3 is CASSLTGLAGAYEQYF. The DNA for the CDR3 is TGTGCCAGCAGTTTAACCGGACTAGCGGGGGCCTACGAGCAGTACTTC.

This clonotype occurred a few times. The chain is built from TRBV9 and TRBJ2-3; 11 bases align to TRBD2. The germline gives CDR1 SGDLS, CDR2 YYNGEE. The V segment lost 0 bases and the J segment 6 bases; nucleotides outside the gene matches: 9. The CDR3 runs 17 residues. The CDR3 DNA sequence: TGTGCCAGCAGCGTAGATCTAGCGGGGGGTACGTTGGATACGCAGTATTTT. Translation gives CASSVDLAGGTLDTQYF.

This clonotype was seen repeatedly, ten times or more. This chain connects TRBV28 to TRBJ1-1; no clear D. Trimming shortened V by 1 base and J by 8 bases, and 8 bases separated the two germline ends. Germline loops: CDR1 MDHEN, CDR2 SYDVKM. This CDR3 region has 12 residues. The CDR3 DNA reads as TGTGCCAGCAGTTTATTGGGCCTCGAAGCTTTCTTT. The encoded protein is CASSLLGLEAFF.

Only a few counts were recorded for this clonotype. The chain is built from TRBV18 and TRBJ2-1; perhaps TRBD1 as D (6 bases). The CDR3 runs 13 residues. The V end was cut by 6 bases, the J end by 2 bases, with 8 bases between. The germline V gene encodes CDR1 KGHSH and CDR2 LQKENI. The CDR3 region has the DNA TGTGCCAGCTCGGACAGACCCTACAATGAGCAGTTCTTC. Translation: CASSDRPYNEQFF.

The CDR3 DNA reads TGTGCCAGCGGGGTACAGGGAGTGAGCGAGCAGTACTTC. Protein product: CASGVQGVSEQYF. The J gene is TRBJ2-7, the V gene TRBV7-9, with D perhaps matching TRBD1 (6 bases). CDR3 length equals 13 residues. Germline V gives CDR1 SEHNR, CDR2 FQNEAQ (reference sequence). The V gene lost 8 bases and the J gene lost 6 bases, with 17 bases spanning the gap.

The chain is built from TRBV29-1 and TRBJ2-5; D may be TRBD2 (6 bases). The germline gives CDR1 SQVTM, CDR2 ANQGSEA. Trimming left V 5 bases short and J 5 bases short, with 15 bases between. This CDR3 has 13 amino acids. CDR3 loop: CSVLEGRGETQYF. As DNA, the CDR3 is TGCAGCGTTCTAGAGGGCCGGGGGGAGACCCAGTACTTC.

The J gene is TRBJ2-2, the V gene TRBV5-1; 11 positions agree with TRBD2. The CDR3 consists of 16 residues. Trimming removed 4 bases from V and 1 base from J; junction bases left unmatched: 3. Looked up from germline, CDR1 is SGHRS and CDR2 is YFSETQ. Written as DNA, the CDR3 is TGCGCCAGCAGCGTCGGGACTAGCGGGAACACCGGGGAGCTGTTTTTT. Amino acids: CASSVGTSGNTGELFF. Based on the CDR3 plus reference TRBV5-1 and TRBJ2-2, the full variable domain is KAGVTQTPRYLIKTRGQQVTLSCSPISGHRSVSWYQQTPGQGLQFLFEYFSETQRNKGNFPGRFSGRQFSNSRSEMNVSTLELGDSALYLCASSVGTSGNTGELFFGEGSRLTVL.

This clonotype was picked up many times. V and J are TRBV7-6 and TRBJ2-2, with a tentative D call TRBD2 (5 bases). The V gene lost 1 base and the J gene lost 2 bases, with 8 bases spanning the gap. Germline loops: CDR1 SGHVS, CDR2 FNYEAQ. There are 15 residues in the CDR3. The DNA for the CDR3 is TGTGCCAGCAGCTTAGACAGCGGAAACACCGGGGAGCTGTTTTTT. Protein: CASSLDSGNTGELFF. Full variable domain (rest looked up from reference TRBV7-6 and TRBJ2-2): GAGVSQSPRYKVTKRGQDVALRCDPISGHVSLYWYRQALGQGPEFLTYFNYEAQQDKSGLPNDRFSAERPEGSISTLTIQRTEQRDSAMYRCASSLDSGNTGELFFGEGSRLTVL.